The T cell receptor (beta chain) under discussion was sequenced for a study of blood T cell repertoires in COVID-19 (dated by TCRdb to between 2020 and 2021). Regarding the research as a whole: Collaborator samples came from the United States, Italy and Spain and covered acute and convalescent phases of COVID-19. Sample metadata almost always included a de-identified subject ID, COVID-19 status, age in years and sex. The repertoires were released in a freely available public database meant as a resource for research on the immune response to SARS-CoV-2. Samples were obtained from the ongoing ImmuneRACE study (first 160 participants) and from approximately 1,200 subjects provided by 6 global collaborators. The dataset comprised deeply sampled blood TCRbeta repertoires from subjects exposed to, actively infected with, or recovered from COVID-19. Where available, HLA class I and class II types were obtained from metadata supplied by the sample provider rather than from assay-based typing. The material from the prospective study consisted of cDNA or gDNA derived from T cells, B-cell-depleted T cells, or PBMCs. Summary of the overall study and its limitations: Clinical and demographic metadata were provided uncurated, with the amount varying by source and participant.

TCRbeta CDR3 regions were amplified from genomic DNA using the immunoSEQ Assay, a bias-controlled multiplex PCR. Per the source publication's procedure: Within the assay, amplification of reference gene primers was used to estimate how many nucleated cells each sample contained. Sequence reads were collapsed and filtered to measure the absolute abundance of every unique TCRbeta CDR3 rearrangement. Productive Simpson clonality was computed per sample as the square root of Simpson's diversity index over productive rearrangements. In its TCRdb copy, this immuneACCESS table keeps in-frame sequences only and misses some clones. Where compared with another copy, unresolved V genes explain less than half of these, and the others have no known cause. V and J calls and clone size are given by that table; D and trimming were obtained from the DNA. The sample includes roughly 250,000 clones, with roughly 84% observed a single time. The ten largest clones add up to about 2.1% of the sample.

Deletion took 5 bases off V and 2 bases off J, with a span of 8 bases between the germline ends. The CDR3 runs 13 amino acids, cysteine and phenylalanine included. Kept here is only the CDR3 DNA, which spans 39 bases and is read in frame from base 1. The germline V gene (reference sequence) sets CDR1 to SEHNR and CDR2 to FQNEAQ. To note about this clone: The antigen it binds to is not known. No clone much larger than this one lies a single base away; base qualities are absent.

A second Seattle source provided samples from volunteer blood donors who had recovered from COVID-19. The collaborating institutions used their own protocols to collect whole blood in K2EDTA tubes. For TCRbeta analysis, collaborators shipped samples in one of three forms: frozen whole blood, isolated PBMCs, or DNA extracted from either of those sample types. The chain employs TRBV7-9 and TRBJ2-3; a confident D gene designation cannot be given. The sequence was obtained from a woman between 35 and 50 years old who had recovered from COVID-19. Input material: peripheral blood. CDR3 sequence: CASSPRFTDTQYF. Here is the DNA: TGTGCCAGCAGCCCCCGGTTCACAGATACGCAGTATTTT.